This TCR beta chain was captured in a study of shared clonotypes between healthy human individuals. This clone has only one observation. Donors included only healthy HIV-negative adults lacking recent acute infections or vaccinations. The V gene end was trimmed by 2 bases and the J gene end by 6 bases; junction bases not matched to a gene: 13. CDR3 length equals 18 residues. Germline-derived CDR1 and CDR2 are SGHRS and YFSETQ. Assay used: immunoSEQ multiplex PCR; TCRdb lists only in-frame clones, some missing. The data hold under 2,500,000 clones, with approximately 94% observed a single time. The chain uses TRBV5-1 and TRBJ2-1; TRBD2 matches at 11 bases. This receptor was taken from a man between 18 and 35 years old in good health. Sequenced: naive CD4+ T cells sorted from blood. Specified subset: CD45RA+ positively selected. The CDR3 here is CASSLRASGGTLINEQFF. The CDR3 nucleotides read TGCGCCAGCAGCTTAAGGGCTAGCGGGGGGACCCTTATCAATGAGCAGTTCTTC.